The present entry profiles one T cell receptor (beta chain) with its context. From germline, CDR1 is LNHDA and CDR2 SQIVND (reference sequence). Trimming at V came to 4 bases and at J to 0 bases, leaving 4 bases not matched to a gene. CDR3 length: 16 amino acids. The sample is drawn from a study of control samples from healthy donors and cancer patients. The protocol was immunoSEQ multiplex PCR, while the TCRdb copy is restricted to in-frame clones and leaves out a portion. The repertoire holds approximately 120,000 clones, around 89% seen once, with approximately 15% in the top ten. Sequencing was performed on blood. The V call is TRBV19, the J call TRBJ2-1, with 9 bases fitting TRBD2. The TCR originated in a woman aged 50 to 60 in good health. This chain's CDR3 is CASSTLSGSSYNEQFF. The CDR3 DNA reads as TGTGCCAGTAGTACCCTTAGCGGGAGCTCCTACAATGAGCAGTTCTTC. Combining the CDR3 with reference TRBV19 and TRBJ2-1 gives the whole variable domain DGGITQSPKYLFRKEGQNVTLSCEQNLNHDAMYWYRQDPGQGLRLIYYSQIVNDFQKGDIAEGYSVSREKKESFPLTVTSAQKNPTAFYLCASSTLSGSSYNEQFFGPGTRLTVL.